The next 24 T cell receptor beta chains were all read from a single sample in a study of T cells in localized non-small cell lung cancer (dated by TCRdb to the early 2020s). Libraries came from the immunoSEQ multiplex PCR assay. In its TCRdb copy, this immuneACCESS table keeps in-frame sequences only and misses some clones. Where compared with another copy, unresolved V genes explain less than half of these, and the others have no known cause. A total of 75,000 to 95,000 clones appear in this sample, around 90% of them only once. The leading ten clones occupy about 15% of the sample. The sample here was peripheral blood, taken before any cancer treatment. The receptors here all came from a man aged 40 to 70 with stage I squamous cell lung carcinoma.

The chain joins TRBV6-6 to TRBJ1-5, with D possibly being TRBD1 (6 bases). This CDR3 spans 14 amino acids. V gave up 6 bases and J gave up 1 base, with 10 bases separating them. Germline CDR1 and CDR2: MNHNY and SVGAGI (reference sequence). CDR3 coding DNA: TGTGCCAGCAGGGGGGGGCAAAGCAATCAGCCCCAGCATTTT. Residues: CASRGGQSNQPQHF.

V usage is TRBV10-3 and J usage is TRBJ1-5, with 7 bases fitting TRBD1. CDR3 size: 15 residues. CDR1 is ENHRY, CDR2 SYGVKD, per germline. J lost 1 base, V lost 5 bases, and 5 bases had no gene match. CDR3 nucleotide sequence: TGTGCCATCAGTCGGTCAGGGGGAAGCAATCAGCCCCAGCATTTT. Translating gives CAISRSGGSNQPQHF.

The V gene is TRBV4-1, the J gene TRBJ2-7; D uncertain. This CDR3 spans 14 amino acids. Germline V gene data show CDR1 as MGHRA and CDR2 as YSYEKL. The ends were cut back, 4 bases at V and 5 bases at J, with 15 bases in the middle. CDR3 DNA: TGCGCCAGCAGCCCCCAGGAGTTTGGTGACGAGCAGTACTTC. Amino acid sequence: CASSPQEFGDEQYF.

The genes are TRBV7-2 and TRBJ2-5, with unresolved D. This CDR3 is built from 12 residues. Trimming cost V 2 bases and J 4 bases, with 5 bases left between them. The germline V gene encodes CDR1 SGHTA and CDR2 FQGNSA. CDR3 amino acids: CASSLSAETQYF. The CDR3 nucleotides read TGTGCCAGCAGCTTAAGCGCAGAGACCCAGTACTTC.

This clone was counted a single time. In DNA form, the CDR3 reads TGTGCCAGCAGCCTGACAGCCTTGAACACTGAAGCTTTCTTT. It specifies CASSLTALNTEAFF. This chain uses TRBV7-9 with TRBJ1-1, with a possible D match to TRBD1 (5 bases). Germline V gene lookup returns CDR1 SEHNR and CDR2 FQNEAQ (reference sequence). V lost 5 bases and J lost 0, with 10 bases in between. The CDR3 is 14 residues long.

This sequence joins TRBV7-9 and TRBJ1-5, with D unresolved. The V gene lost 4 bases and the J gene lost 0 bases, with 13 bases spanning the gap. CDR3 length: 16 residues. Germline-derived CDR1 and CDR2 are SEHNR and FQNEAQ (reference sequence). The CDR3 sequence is CASSSYGDFSNQPQHF. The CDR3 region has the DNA TGTGCCAGCAGCTCTTATGGGGATTTTAGCAATCAGCCCCAGCATTTT.

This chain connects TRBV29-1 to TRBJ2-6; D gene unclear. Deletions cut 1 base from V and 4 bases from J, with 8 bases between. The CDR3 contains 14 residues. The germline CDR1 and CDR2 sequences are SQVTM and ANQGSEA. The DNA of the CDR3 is TGCAGCGTTGAAGGGGGTAACGGGGCCAACGTCCTGACTTTC. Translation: CSVEGGNGANVLTF.

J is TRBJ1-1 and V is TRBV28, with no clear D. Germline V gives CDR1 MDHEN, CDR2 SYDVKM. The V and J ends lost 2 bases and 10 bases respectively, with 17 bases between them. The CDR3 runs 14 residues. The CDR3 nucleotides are TGTGCCAGCAGTTTAGAGAGTACTCCCTATCGAGCTTTCTTT. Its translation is CASSLESTPYRAFF. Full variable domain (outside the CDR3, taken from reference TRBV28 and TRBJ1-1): DVKVTQSSRYLVKRTGEKVFLECVQDMDHENMFWYRQDPGLGLRLIYFSYDVKMKEKGDIPEGYSVSREKKERFSLILESASTNQTSMYLCASSLESTPYRAFFGQGTRLTVV.

The CDR3: CASSWGAGQETQYF. The CDR3 region has the DNA TGCGCCAGCAGCTGGGGGGCGGGGCAAGAGACCCAGTACTTC. This sequence joins TRBV5-1 and TRBJ2-5, with D perhaps given as TRBD1 or TRBD2 (6 bases each). CDR1 and CDR2 (germline): SGHRS, YFSETQ. Trimming pared 3 bases from V and 2 bases from J, leaving 11 bases between. This CDR3 is 14 amino acids long.

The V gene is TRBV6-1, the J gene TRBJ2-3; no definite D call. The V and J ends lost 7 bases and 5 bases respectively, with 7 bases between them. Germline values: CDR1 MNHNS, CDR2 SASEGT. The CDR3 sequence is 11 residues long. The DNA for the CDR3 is TGTGCCAGCATAGAGGTAGATACGCAGTATTTT. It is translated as CASIEVDTQYF.

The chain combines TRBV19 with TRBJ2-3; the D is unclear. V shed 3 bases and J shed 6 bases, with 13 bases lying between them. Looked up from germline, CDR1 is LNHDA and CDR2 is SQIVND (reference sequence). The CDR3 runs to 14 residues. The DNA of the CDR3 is TGTGCCAGTAGTATTCCCGCCCAATCTGATACGCAGTATTTT. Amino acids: CASSIPAQSDTQYF. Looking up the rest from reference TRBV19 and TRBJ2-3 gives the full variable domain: DGGITQSPKYLFRKEGQNVTLSCEQNLNHDAMYWYRQDPGQGLRLIYYSQIVNDFQKGDIAEGYSVSREKKESFPLTVTSAQKNPTAFYLCASSIPAQSDTQYFGPGTRLTVL.

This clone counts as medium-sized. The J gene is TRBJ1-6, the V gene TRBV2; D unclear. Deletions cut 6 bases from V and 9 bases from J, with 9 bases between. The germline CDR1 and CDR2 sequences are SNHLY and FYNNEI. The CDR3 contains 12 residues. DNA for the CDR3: TGTGCCAGCAGGGGTACTGGTTCACCCCTCCACTTT. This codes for CASRGTGSPLHF.

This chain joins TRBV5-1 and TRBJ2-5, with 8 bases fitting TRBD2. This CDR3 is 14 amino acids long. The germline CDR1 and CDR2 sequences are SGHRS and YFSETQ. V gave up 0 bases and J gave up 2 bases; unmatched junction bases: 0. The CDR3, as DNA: TGCGCCAGCAGCTTGGCGGGGGGGCAAGAGACCCAGTACTTC. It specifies CASSLAGGQETQYF.

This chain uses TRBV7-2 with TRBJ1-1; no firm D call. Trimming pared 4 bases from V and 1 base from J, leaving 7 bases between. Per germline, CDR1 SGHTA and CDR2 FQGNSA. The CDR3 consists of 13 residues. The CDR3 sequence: CASSSGRNTEAFF. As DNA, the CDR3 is TGTGCCAGCAGCTCCGGGAGGAACACTGAAGCTTTCTTT.

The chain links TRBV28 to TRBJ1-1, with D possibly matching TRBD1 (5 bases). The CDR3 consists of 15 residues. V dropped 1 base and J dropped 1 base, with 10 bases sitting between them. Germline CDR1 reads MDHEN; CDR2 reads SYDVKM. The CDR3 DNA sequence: TGTGCCAGCAGTTTATCGGGCAGGGCGAACACTGAAGCTTTCTTT. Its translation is CASSLSGRANTEAFF.

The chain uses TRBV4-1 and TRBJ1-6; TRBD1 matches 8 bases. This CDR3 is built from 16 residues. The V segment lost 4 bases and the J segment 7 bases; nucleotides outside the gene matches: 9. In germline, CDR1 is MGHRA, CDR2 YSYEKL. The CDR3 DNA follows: TGCGCCAGCAGCCTCGGACAGGGCGACCTAAATTCACCCCTCCACTTT. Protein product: CASSLGQGDLNSPLHF.

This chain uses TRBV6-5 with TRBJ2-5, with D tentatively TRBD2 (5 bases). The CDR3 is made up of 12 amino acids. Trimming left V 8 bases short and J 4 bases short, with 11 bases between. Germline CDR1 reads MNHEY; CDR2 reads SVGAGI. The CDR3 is CASWNSVETQYF. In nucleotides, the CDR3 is TGTGCCAGCTGGAATAGCGTAGAGACCCAGTACTTC.

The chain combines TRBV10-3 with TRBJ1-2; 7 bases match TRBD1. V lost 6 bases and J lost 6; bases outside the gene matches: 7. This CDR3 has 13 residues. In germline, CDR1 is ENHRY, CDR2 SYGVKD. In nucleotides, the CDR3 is TGTGCCATCAGGACAGGGACAATACATGGCTACACCTTC. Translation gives CAIRTGTIHGYTF.

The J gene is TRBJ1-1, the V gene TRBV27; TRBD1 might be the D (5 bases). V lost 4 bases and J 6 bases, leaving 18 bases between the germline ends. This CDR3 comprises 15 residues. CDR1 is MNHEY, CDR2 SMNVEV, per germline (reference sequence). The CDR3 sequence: CASSYRGSTDPEAFF. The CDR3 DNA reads TGTGCCAGCAGTTACCGGGGCTCAACGGACCCTGAAGCTTTCTTT.

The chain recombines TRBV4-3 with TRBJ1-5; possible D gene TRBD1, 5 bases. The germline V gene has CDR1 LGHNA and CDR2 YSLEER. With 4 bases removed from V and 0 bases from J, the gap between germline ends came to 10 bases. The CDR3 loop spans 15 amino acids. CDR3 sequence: CASSPQGHSNQPQHF. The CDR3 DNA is TGCGCCAGCAGCCCCCAGGGCCATAGCAATCAGCCCCAGCATTTT.

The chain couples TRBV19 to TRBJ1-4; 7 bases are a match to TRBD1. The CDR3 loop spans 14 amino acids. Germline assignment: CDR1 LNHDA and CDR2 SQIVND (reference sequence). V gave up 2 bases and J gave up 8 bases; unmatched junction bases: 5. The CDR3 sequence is CASSIRRTGEKLFF. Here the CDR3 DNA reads TGTGCCAGTAGTATAAGACGGACAGGAGAAAAACTGTTTTTT.

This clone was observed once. CDR3 nucleotides: TGTGCCAGCTCCATCAGGGGGCTTAGTTATAATTCACCCCTCCACTTT. As protein: CASSIRGLSYNSPLHF. This chain joins TRBV18 and TRBJ1-6, with 8 bases fitting TRBD1. V lost 6 bases and J lost 4; bases outside the gene matches: 8. The CDR3 covers 16 residues. In germline, CDR1 is KGHSH, CDR2 LQKENI.

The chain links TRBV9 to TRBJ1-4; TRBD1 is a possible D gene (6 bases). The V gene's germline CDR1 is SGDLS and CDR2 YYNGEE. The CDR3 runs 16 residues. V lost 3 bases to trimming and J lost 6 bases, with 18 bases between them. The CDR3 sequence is CASSEAPGARDEKLFF. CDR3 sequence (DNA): TGTGCCAGCAGCGAAGCACCGGGGGCGCGTGATGAAAAACTGTTTTTT.

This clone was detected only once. The CDR3 protein is CASSWHQGALYEQYF. Here the CDR3 DNA reads TGTGCCAGCAGCTGGCATCAGGGGGCTTTGTACGAGCAGTACTTC. V usage is TRBV5-5 and J usage is TRBJ2-7, with 8 bases lining up with TRBD1. The germline gives CDR1 SGHKS, CDR2 YYEKEE (reference sequence). The CDR3 runs 15 residues. V lost 3 bases to trimming and J lost 4 bases; unmatched junction nucleotides: 9.